Detailed here is one T cell receptor beta chain. Its specific antigen is unknown. Base quality data are lacking; no much larger clone is found one base away. The roughly 42 donors, aged about 6 to 95 years, were systemically healthy Caucasian individuals from Russia. Ten milliliters of peripheral blood were drawn from each donor into EDTA-treated Vacutainer tubes. Ficoll-Paque density-gradient centrifugation was used to isolate PBMCs, with at least 7 million per sample. Trizol reagent was used to extract total RNA from PBMCs, with at least 5 micrograms per sample. For every donor, an aliquot of PBMCs went through flow cytometry to measure the percentages of naive CD45RAhigh/CD27high T cells. This sample was included in a study of blood T cells in healthy people across ages (dated by TCRdb to the mid-2010s). Broadly, across the study: In model experiments, template switching captured about one uniquely barcoded TCR beta cDNA molecule for every two T cells. The study measured age-related changes in TCR beta repertoire diversity using deep sequencing normalized with unique cDNA molecular identifiers. Four age groups were formed from the donors: young (average 16 years), middle-aged (less than 40), aged (62) and long-lived (around 82). To avoid experimental bias, donors of different ages were distributed randomly across sequencing lanes. Using the same blood draw, the study looked at two additional independent replicas of 1 million unique cDNA reads for two donors, one aged 18 to 30 and the other aged 80 or older. General study outcomes and caveats: Observed TCR beta diversity per million T cells fell roughly linearly with age, and a significant reduction was already apparent by age roughly 40. The percentage of naive T cells measured by flow cytometry correlated strongly with observed TCR beta diversity. The long-lived group showed more naive CD4+ T cells, fewer expanded clones and increased TCR diversity than the aged group, suggesting age selection. Donor CMV infection status was unknown, potentially confounding age-related changes in expanded clonotypes. Because profiling used bulk unsorted PBMCs, naive and antigen-experienced compartments could not be compared conclusively. Estimates of total diversity from one million sequenced T cells were regarded as lower bounds and underestimates.

Library preparation was by 5' RACE. Data came from an Illumina HiSeq 2500. A second PCR of roughly 6 to 12 cycles was run with a J-beta primer mix and a sample-barcoded 5' primer. Each TCR beta cDNA molecule received a unique molecular identifier from a template-switch 5' adaptor carrying 12 random nucleotides. Each sample yielded at least 3 million CDR3-containing paired-end reads. The Mint cDNA synthesis kit, primed by a TRBC-specific oligonucleotide, was used to synthesize first-strand cDNA from all RNA. Following uracil-DNA glycosylase treatment, all cDNA underwent a first 18-cycle PCR with the universal primers M1SS and BC2_uni_R. The study's processing was this. Each sample was normalized by randomly selecting 1 million high-quality reads, each carrying a distinct molecular identifier. Reads sharing molecular identifiers were discarded rather than binned into consensus sequences. MiTCR, set to a Q25 quality threshold and the strictest error-elimination algorithm, was used for CDR3 identification, clonotype clustering and error correction. A nonparametric unseen species model with Euler transformation was used to estimate a lower bound on total TCR beta diversity. TCRdb ran its own pipeline on the public reads, namely fastp trimming at Q25 and MiXCR clone calling, and kept in-frame beta chains. All rows with the same CDR3 protein become a single entry with the most common DNA and genes. TCRdb, not the authors, supplied the V and J calls. The sample table holds 1,500,000 or so distinct CDR3 sequences, of which roughly two fifths were seen once. The top ten clones comprise approximately 4.1% of the sample.

Via the germline V gene, CDR1 is SGHDN and CDR2 FVKESK. The CDR3 contains 14 residues, cysteine and phenylalanine counted. Just CDR3 DNA is preserved here, 42 bases in frame from base 1. The V end loses 2 bases and the J end loses 8 bases, and a stretch of 15 bases separates them. Sequenced input: blood. This receptor chain uses TRBV14 and TRBJ1-1, with the D gene not confidently named. The receptor was derived from a young woman in good health. The CDR3: CASSQPGMSTEAFF. The nucleotide sequence reads TGTGCCAGCAGCCAACCGGGGATGAGCACCGAAGCTTTCTTT.